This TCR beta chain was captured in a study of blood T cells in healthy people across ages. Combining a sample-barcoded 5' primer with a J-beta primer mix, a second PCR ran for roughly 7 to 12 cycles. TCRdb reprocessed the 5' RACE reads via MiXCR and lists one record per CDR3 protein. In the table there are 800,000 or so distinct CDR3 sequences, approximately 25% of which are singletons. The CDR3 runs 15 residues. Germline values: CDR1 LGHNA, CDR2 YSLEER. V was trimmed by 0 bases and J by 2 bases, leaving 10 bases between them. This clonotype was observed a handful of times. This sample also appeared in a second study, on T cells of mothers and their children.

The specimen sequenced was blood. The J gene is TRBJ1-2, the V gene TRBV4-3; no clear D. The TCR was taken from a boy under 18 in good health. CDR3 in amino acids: CASSQDRDLNYGYTF. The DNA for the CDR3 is TGCGCCAGCAGCCAAGACCGGGATTTGAACTATGGCTACACCTTC.